Listed below are T cell receptor beta chains from one sample, sequenced in a study of regulatory T cells in long-lasting Graves disease. TCRdb passed the multiplex PCR reads through MiXCR, listing each CDR3 protein once. This sample has hundreds of thousands of distinct CDR3 sequences, with 16% found just once. These data were also reused for a study on T cells in Graves' hyperthyroidism and ophthalmopathy.

The sample here was peripheral blood mononuclear cells (PBMCs), taken at new diagnosis, from a patient treated with antithyroid drugs. The receptors here all came from a young woman with Graves disease. Each CDR3 is given with its conserved first and last residue. The D gene is left open where the match is weak. Size is omitted from some rows. Given values are once, few, many or a class for expanded clones.

TRBJ1-4	TRBV2	many	-	CASSEGREKLFF	TGTGCCAGCAGTGAAGGTCGCGAAAAACTGTTTTTT
TRBJ2-5	TRBV12-3/TRBV12-4	-	-	CASSLGTGYPTTQETQYF	TGTGCCAGCAGTTTAGGGACGGGCTACCCCACAACACAAGAGACCCAGTACTTC
TRBJ1-5	TRBV12-3/TRBV12-4	many	-	CASTQGSEPQHF	TGTGCCAGCACGCAAGGTAGTGAGCCCCAGCATTTT
TRBJ2-3	TRBV5-4	few	TRBD2	CASSPPLAGPGDTQYF	TGTGCCAGCAGCCCCCCGCTAGCGGGACCCGGGGATACGCAGTATTTT
TRBJ2-1	TRBV7-3	many	TRBD2	CASSLVSGTSGRNEQFF	TGTGCCAGCAGCCTCGTATCCGGGACTAGCGGGAGAAATGAGCAGTTCTTC
TRBJ2-7	TRBV4-2	few	TRBD2	CASSQASRTSGNPYEQYF	TGTGCCAGCAGCCAAGCCTCAAGGACTAGCGGAAATCCCTACGAGCAGTACTTC
TRBJ2-7	TRBV6-1	many	TRBD2	CASSGPRGGYEQYF	TGTGCCAGCAGTGGACCGCGGGGGGGCTACGAGCAGTACTTC
TRBJ1-2	TRBV5-1	-	-	CASSFGNGIYGYTF	TGCGCCAGCAGCTTCGGTAATGGAATCTATGGCTACACCTTC
TRBJ2-5	TRBV28	many	TRBD1	CASRTGTGAETQYF	TGTGCCAGCAGGACCGGGACAGGGGCAGAGACCCAGTACTTC
TRBJ2-7	TRBV27	-	TRBD1	CASSLLGTGRSYEQYF	TGTGCCAGCAGTTTACTTGGGACAGGGAGGTCCTACGAGCAGTACTTC
TRBJ2-7	TRBV7-8	once	-	CASSLDGVVEYEQYF	TGTGCCAGCAGCTTAGATGGGGTAGTGGAATACGAGCAGTACTTC
TRBJ1-1	TRBV5-1	few	-	CASNGESASGTEAFF	TGCGCCAGCAACGGGGAGTCAGCCAGCGGTACTGAAGCTTTCTTT